This TCR beta chain stems from a study of T cell changes during pregnancy in multiple sclerosis. Clones were read by immunoSEQ multiplex PCR, and TCRdb kept only the in-frame ones, dropping some. The top ten clones hold 4.5% of a sample with about 34,000 clones, about nine tenths of them seen once. To note about this clone: The germline gene is not matched at one end of the junction; a read error may be the cause.

CDR1 and CDR2 from the germline V gene are SGDLS and YYNGEE. CDR3 size: 15 residues. The sample consisted of peripheral blood, taken in the second trimester of pregnancy. The chain combines TRBV9 with TRBJ1-6; D unresolved. This TCR derives from a female donor in good health, enrolled as a control in a pregnancy study. The CDR3 nucleotides read TGTGCCGGCAGCGTAGCGGGTACAAATAATTCACCCCTCCACTTT. It encodes CAGSVAGTNNSPLHF.